Listed below are T cell receptor beta chains from one sample, sequenced in a study of blood T cell repertoires in COVID-19. Assay: immunoSEQ multiplex PCR; the TCRdb copy retains only in-frame clones and omits some. The sample contains about 55,000 clones, 85% of which appear only once. Sequencing was carried out using peripheral blood. The receptors were sampled from a human donor in a cohort sampled during active COVID-19. The CDR3 runs from the conserved cysteine through the conserved F or W. Each record gives: J gene, V gene, D gene, CDR3 protein, CDR3 DNA. A D gene is named only where the DNA matches it firmly.

TRBJ1-5 TRBV5-4 NA CASSFQGSNQPQHF TGTGCCAGCAGCTTTCAGGGGAGCAATCAGCCCCAGCATTTT
TRBJ2-3 TRBV28 TRBD2 CASSFGTSGSSDTQYF TGTGCCAGCAGTTTCGGGACTAGCGGGAGTTCAGATACGCAGTATTTT
TRBJ1-1 TRBV19 NA CASTWGQGYTEAFF TGTGCCAGTACCTGGGGCCAGGGCTACACTGAAGCTTTCTTT
TRBJ1-2 TRBV7-2 TRBD1 CASSQGPTGTGVYGYTF TGTGCCAGCAGCCAAGGGCCGACCGGGACAGGGGTCTATGGCTACACCTTC
TRBJ1-5 TRBV2 NA CASKGSRQGQFNQPQHF TGTGCCAGCAAGGGTTCCAGGCAGGGGCAGTTTAATCAGCCCCAGCATTTT
TRBJ2-1 TRBV27 TRBD1 CASSGDRGQYNEQFF TGTGCCAGCAGCGGGGACAGGGGACAATACAATGAGCAGTTCTTC
TRBJ1-6 TRBV3-1/TRBV3-2 NA CASSQLAINSPLHF TGTGCCAGCAGCCAACTGGCCATAAATTCACCCCTCCACTTT
TRBJ2-5 TRBV3-1/TRBV3-2 NA CASSQALAETQYF TGTGCCAGCAGCCAAGCGCTAGCGGAGACCCAGTACTTC
TRBJ1-4 TRBV11-3 NA CASSSLWGGMAPPNEKLFF TGTGCCAGCAGCTCCTTGTGGGGAGGGATGGCCCCACCTAATGAAAAACTGTTTTTT
TRBJ2-3 TRBV21-1 NA CASSASRGESRSDTQYF TGTGCCAGCAGCGCAAGCCGGGGGGAGTCTAGATCAGATACGCAGTATTTT
TRBJ2-1 TRBV19 TRBD2 CASTTSPGRVLHNEQFF TGTGCCAGTACTACTTCCCCGGGGAGGGTCCTCCACAATGAGCAGTTCTTC